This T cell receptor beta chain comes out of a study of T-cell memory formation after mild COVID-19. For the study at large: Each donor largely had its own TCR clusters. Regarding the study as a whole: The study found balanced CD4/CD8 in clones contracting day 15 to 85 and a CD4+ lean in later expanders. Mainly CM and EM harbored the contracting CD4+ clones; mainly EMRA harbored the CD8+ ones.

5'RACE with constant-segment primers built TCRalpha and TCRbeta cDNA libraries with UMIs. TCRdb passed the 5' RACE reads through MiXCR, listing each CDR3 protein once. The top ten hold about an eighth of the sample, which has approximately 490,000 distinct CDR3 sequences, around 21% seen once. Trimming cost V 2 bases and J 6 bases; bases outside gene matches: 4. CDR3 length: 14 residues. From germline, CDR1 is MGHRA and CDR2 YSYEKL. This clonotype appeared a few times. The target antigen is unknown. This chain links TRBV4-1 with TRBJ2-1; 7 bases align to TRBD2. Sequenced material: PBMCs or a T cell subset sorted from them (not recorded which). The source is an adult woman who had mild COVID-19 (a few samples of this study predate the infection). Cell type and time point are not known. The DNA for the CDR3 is TGCGCCAGCAGCCAACGAGGGGAGGGCAATGAGCAGTTCTTC. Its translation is CASSQRGEGNEQFF.